The 31 T cell receptor beta chains in this list originate from one sample, sequenced in a study of blood T cell repertoires in COVID-19. This table comes from immunoSEQ multiplex PCR, and its TCRdb copy is limited to in-frame clones, with some not included. The sample has 50,000 or so clones; roughly 87% are singletons. Sample: peripheral blood. These receptors originate from a human donor with active COVID-19. The donor label of this sample is uncertain.

The V call is TRBV15, the J call TRBJ2-7; 9 bases agree with TRBD1. The CDR3 extends over 14 amino acids. Trimming cost V 5 bases and J 3 bases; bases outside gene matches: 5. Germline loops: CDR1 LNHNV, CDR2 YYDKDF (reference sequence). The CDR3 here is CATSRTGQGYEQYF. The CDR3 DNA follows: TGTGCCACCAGCCGAACGGGACAGGGCTACGAGCAGTACTTC.

The V and J genes are TRBV11-1 and TRBJ2-7; 7 nucleotides match TRBD1. CDR1 is SGHAT, CDR2 FQDESV, per germline (reference sequence). V lost 1 base and J lost 0; bases outside the gene matches: 6. The CDR3 totals 16 residues. The CDR3 loop reads CASSLVRGQSSYEQYF. The CDR3 nucleotides are TGTGCCAGCAGCTTAGTCCGGGGACAGAGCTCCTACGAGCAGTACTTC.

The chain recombines TRBV24-1 with TRBJ2-3; possible D gene TRBD1, 5 bases. CDR3 length: 16 residues. V was cut by 0 bases and J by 0 bases, with 9 bases left in between. From germline, CDR1 is KGHDR and CDR2 SFDVKD. The CDR3 DNA is TGTGCCACCAGTGATTTGCAGGGCATTAGCACAGATACGCAGTATTTT. Translated, it gives CATSDLQGISTDTQYF.

The chain carries TRBV9 and TRBJ1-3; TRBD1 matches at 9 bases. The germline CDR1 and CDR2 sequences are SGDLS and YYNGEE. This CDR3 spans 15 amino acids. V gave up 3 bases and J gave up 3 bases; unmatched junction bases: 4. CDR3 amino acids: CASSGTGGVGNTIYF. The CDR3 DNA sequence: TGTGCCAGCAGCGGTACAGGGGGCGTTGGAAACACCATATATTTT.

Concerning this clone: Different DNA sequences within this sample yield the same CDR3. The chain uses TRBV3-1 (or the pseudogene TRBV3-2) and TRBJ1-2, with 7 positions matching TRBD1. The CDR3 has 14 residues. Germline V gene data show CDR1 as LGHDT and CDR2 as YNNKEL (reference sequence). V lost 0 bases and J lost 7; bases outside the gene matches: 5. The CDR3 DNA reads TGTGCCAGCAGCCAAGATTCAGGGGGACGTGGCTACACCTTC. It codes for CASSQDSGGRGYTF.

In nucleotides, the CDR3 is TGTGCCACCAGGAGTCAGACAGGGCCCTTCAATGAGCAGTTCTTC. Translated, it gives CATRSQTGPFNEQFF. The V and J genes are TRBV15 and TRBJ2-1; 7 nucleotides match TRBD1. This CDR3 is built from 15 residues. Germline V gene sequence: CDR1 LNHNV, CDR2 YYDKDF (reference sequence). The V segment lost 6 bases and the J segment 6 bases; nucleotides outside the gene matches: 11.

CDR3 bases: TGCGCCAGCAGCCGGGAGGGGGGAGTGAACACTGAAGCTTTCTTT. Its translation is CASSREGGVNTEAFF. The gene calls are TRBV4-3 and TRBJ1-1, with a tentative D call TRBD1 (6 bases). Trimming removed 4 bases from V and 0 bases from J, with 12 bases in between. The CDR3 is 15 residues long. The germline V gene has CDR1 LGHNA and CDR2 YSLEER.

The rearrangement uses TRBV20-1 and TRBJ2-7; D may be TRBD2 (5 bases). The germline V gene encodes CDR1 DFQATT and CDR2 SNEGSKA (reference sequence). Trimming cost V 3 bases and J 5 bases, with 8 bases left between them. The CDR3 length is 11 residues. The chain's CDR3 is CSARPGNEQYF. Here the CDR3 DNA reads TGCAGTGCTAGGCCCGGGAACGAGCAGTACTTC.

The chain employs TRBV28 and TRBJ2-3, with TRBD1 matching over 8 bases. CDR3 length: 15 amino acids. The germline gives CDR1 MDHEN, CDR2 SYDVKM. The V segment lost 8 bases and the J segment 6 bases; nucleotides outside the gene matches: 13. This CDR3 reads CASPAAGTGLDTQYF. CDR3 coding DNA: TGTGCCAGCCCCGCGGCGGGGACAGGTTTGGATACGCAGTATTTT.

The gene calls are TRBV7-2 and TRBJ2-7; D is ambiguous. This CDR3 has 13 residues. Germline V gene sequence: CDR1 SGHTA, CDR2 FQGNSA. Deletions cut 2 bases from V and 2 bases from J, with 7 bases between. CDR3 bases: TGTGCCAGCAGCTTATCCCCCGCCTACGAGCAGTACTTC. Residues: CASSLSPAYEQYF.

This clone was detected only once. V is TRBV7-2 and J is TRBJ2-7, with D perhaps TRBD2 (5 bases). The V end was cut by 5 bases, the J end by 3 bases, with 11 bases between. This CDR3 region has 13 residues. Germline V CDR1 and CDR2: SGHTA, FQGNSA. CDR3 protein: CASSLSAGYEQYF. In nucleotides, the CDR3 is TGTGCCAGCAGCCTGTCGGCGGGCTACGAGCAGTACTTC.

CDR3 protein: CASSERLPTGAAFF. DNA for the CDR3: TGTGCCAGCAGTGAGCGTCTCCCGACAGGGGCCGCTTTCTTT. This chain links TRBV25-1 with TRBJ1-1, with TRBD1 identical over 8 bases. Germline V CDR1 and CDR2: MGHDK, SYGVNS. The CDR3 extends over 14 amino acids. Unmatched junction bases numbered 11, after V lost 3 bases and J lost 11 bases.

The CDR3 nucleotides are TGTGCCAGCAGGCGGGACGGAGCCATGAACACTGAAGCTTTCTTT. Its protein is CASRRDGAMNTEAFF. V is TRBV6-4 and J is TRBJ1-1; maybe TRBD1 (5 bases). Deletions cut 6 bases from V and 0 bases from J, with 14 bases between. This CDR3 contains 15 residues. The V gene's germline CDR1 is MRHNA and CDR2 SNTAGT.

This clone appeared a single time. The chain links TRBV11-3 to TRBJ2-2; possible D gene TRBD2, 5 bases. Germline CDR1 is SGHNT and CDR2 is YENEEA. CDR3 length: 14 residues. V gave up 8 bases and J gave up 1 base, with 11 bases separating them. Here the CDR3 reads CASRRGENTGELFF. CDR3 coding DNA: TGTGCCAGCCGTCGGGGAGAGAACACCGGGGAGCTGTTTTTT.

The chain links TRBV12-1 to TRBJ2-3; the table's D call, TRBD2, was not checked against the DNA. TRBV12-1 constitutes a pseudogene. The CDR3 runs 18 residues. CDR3 in DNA: TGTGCCAGCAGCTTTTTAGCGGGGGGGCCTACCTCTAGAGATACGCAGTATTTT. Amino acids: CASSFLAGGPTSRDTQYF.

The V and J genes are TRBV5-5 and TRBJ1-2, with D possibly TRBD1 on 6 matching bases. The length of the CDR3 is 19 residues. Germline V gene sequence: CDR1 SGHKS, CDR2 YYEKEE (reference sequence). With 4 bases removed from V and 4 bases from J, the gap between germline ends came to 29 bases. This CDR3 reads CASSGGDKALYLGAYGYTF. The CDR3 DNA reads TGTGCCAGCAGCGGGGGGGACAAGGCCCTGTACCTTGGAGCCTATGGCTACACCTTC.

CDR3 sequence reads: CASSIVKRGGQRDTQYF. The CDR3 DNA follows: TGTGCCAGTAGTATAGTAAAGCGGGGGGGCCAGAGAGATACGCAGTATTTT. This chain joins TRBV19 and TRBJ2-3; 10 nucleotides line up with TRBD2. This CDR3 is 17 amino acids long. V shed 1 base, J shed 5 bases, and the junction held 9 bases outside the gene matches. Germline V CDR1 and CDR2: LNHDA, SQIVND (reference sequence).

The rearrangement links TRBV28 to TRBJ2-2, with D perhaps TRBD1 (6 bases). In germline, CDR1 is MDHEN, CDR2 SYDVKM. This CDR3 spans 15 amino acids. V was cut by 6 bases and J by 4 bases, with 15 bases left in between. The CDR3 nucleotides are TGTGCCAGCAGCACCGGGACATGGGCCACCGGGGAGCTGTTTTTT. Translated: CASSTGTWATGELFF.

This sequence joins TRBV18 and TRBJ2-2; no firm D call. This CDR3 spans 12 amino acids. Germline V gene data show CDR1 as KGHSH and CDR2 as LQKENI. V was pared by 4 bases and J by 5 bases, with 5 bases between. The CDR3 loop reads CASSLSTGELFF. The CDR3 nucleotides are TGTGCCAGCTCACTTTCGACCGGGGAGCTGTTTTTT.

This CDR3 is CASSLEDRVTGYTF. The CDR3 DNA sequence: TGTGCCAGCAGCTTAGAGGACAGGGTTACTGGCTACACCTTC. The V and J genes are TRBV7-9 and TRBJ1-2; 8 bases match TRBD1. From germline, CDR1 is SEHNR and CDR2 FQNEAQ (reference sequence). Germline trimming cut 1 base from V and 7 bases from J; bases unmatched to any gene: 5. This CDR3 region has 14 residues.

CDR3: CASSPLGQRSETQYF. The CDR3 DNA sequence: TGTGCCAGCTCACCTTTAGGGCAGCGGTCGGAGACCCAGTACTTC. The rearrangement joins TRBV18 to TRBJ2-5, with a possible D match to TRBD2 (5 bases). Germline assignment: CDR1 KGHSH and CDR2 LQKENI. V was clipped by 3 bases and J by 5 bases, with 16 bases between them. The CDR3 is made up of 15 amino acids.

This clone was counted a few times. The chain uses TRBV7-9 and TRBJ2-7; D perhaps matches TRBD2 (6 bases). The CDR3 runs 15 residues. The germline CDR1 and CDR2 sequences are SEHNR and FQNEAQ (reference sequence). V lost 3 bases to trimming and J lost 2 bases, with 14 bases between them. The DNA of the CDR3 is TGTGCCAGCAGCTTTGGGGCGGGGAAGCCCTACGAGCAGTACTTC. Its translation is CASSFGAGKPYEQYF.

The chain carries TRBV7-2 and TRBJ2-1; 14 nucleotides align to TRBD2. The germline CDR1 and CDR2 sequences are SGHTA and FQGNSA. V gave up 5 bases and J gave up 10 bases; unmatched junction bases: 10. This CDR3 has 16 residues. The CDR3 DNA reads as TGTGCCAGCAGCACCCCCGGACTAGCGGGGGGTTCGGAGCAGTTCTTC. It translates to CASSTPGLAGGSEQFF.

This chain links TRBV7-8 with TRBJ1-6, with 9 bases that match TRBD1. The length of the CDR3 is 19 residues. The J segment lost 9 bases and the V segment lost 0 bases, leaving 15 bases of the junction unmatched. The germline gives CDR1 SGHVS, CDR2 FQNEAQ. The CDR3 sequence: CASSLAAYHRRDRVSPLHF. The CDR3 bases are TGTGCCAGCAGCTTAGCCGCCTACCATCGTCGGGACAGGGTTTCACCCCTCCACTTT.

The J gene is TRBJ1-1, the V gene TRBV6-6; 7 bases are a match to TRBD1. This CDR3 is built from 15 residues. V was clipped by 2 bases and J by 4 bases; unmatched bases: 7. CDR1 is MNHNY and CDR2 is SVGAGI in the germline V gene (reference sequence). For the CDR3, the DNA is TGTGCCAGCAGTTACGCCGAGACAGGGTTCACTGAAGCTTTCTTT. This sequence encodes CASSYAETGFTEAFF.

This sequence joins TRBV7-9 and TRBJ1-6; D uncertain. The germline V and J ends were trimmed by 2 bases and 11 bases, with 16 bases remaining between them. CDR1 SEHNR and CDR2 FQNEAQ come from the germline V gene (reference sequence). This CDR3 has 15 amino acids. CDR3 in DNA: TGTGCCAGCAGCTTAAGTGGGCTGCCCCTGGCACCCCTCCACTTT. Amino acids: CASSLSGLPLAPLHF.

This chain connects TRBV27 to TRBJ1-1; D perhaps matches TRBD1 (5 bases). This CDR3 is built from 15 residues. V lost 6 bases, J lost 3 bases, and 17 bases lay in between. From germline, CDR1 is MNHEY and CDR2 SMNVEV (reference sequence). In DNA form, the CDR3 reads TGTGCCAGCAGCCAAGTGACAGACACGCACACTGAAGCTTTCTTT. Protein product: CASSQVTDTHTEAFF.

The chain combines TRBV7-3 with TRBJ2-3; D uncertain. CDR3 length equals 15 residues. Trimming took off 2 bases at V and 4 bases at J, with 13 bases between the two ends. Germline V gives CDR1 SGHTA, CDR2 FQGTGA. CDR3 DNA: TGTGCCAGCAGCTTAGGCTCCCTGGGCTCAGATACGCAGTATTTT. Protein sequence: CASSLGSLGSDTQYF.

The chain joins TRBV27 to TRBJ2-7, with a weak D call TRBD2 (7 bases). There are 15 residues in the CDR3. CDR1 MNHEY and CDR2 SMNVEV come from the germline V gene (reference sequence). The ends were cut back, 8 bases at V and 4 bases at J, with 21 bases in the middle. In DNA form, the CDR3 reads TGTGCCAGCCTGGTTCGATGGGGGGGCGGATACGAGCAGTACTTC. Protein product: CASLVRWGGGYEQYF.

V gene TRBV6-5 combines with J gene TRBJ1-1, with a tentative D call TRBD1 (6 bases). The germline V gene has CDR1 MNHEY and CDR2 SVGAGI. V was clipped by 3 bases and J by 4 bases, with 9 bases between them. The CDR3 is 13 amino acids. The CDR3 loop reads CASSYQGTTEAFF. DNA for the CDR3: TGTGCCAGCAGTTATCAGGGGACCACTGAAGCTTTCTTT.

V usage is TRBV6-2 or TRBV6-3 and J usage is TRBJ1-5; no definite D call. This CDR3 has 14 amino acids. Germline V gene sequence: CDR1 MNHEY, CDR2 SVGEGT. Trimming removed 6 bases from V and 4 bases from J, with 13 bases in between. DNA for the CDR3: TGTGCCAGCAGCCCCTCGAGTCCAAATCAGCCCCAGCATTTT. This encodes CASSPSSPNQPQHF.